Listed below are T cell receptor beta chains from one sample, sequenced in a study of STAT5B mutations in CD4+ large granular lymphocyte leukemia. The data were produced by immunoSEQ multiplex PCR, yet TCRdb's version contains in-frame clones alone and is incomplete. This sample has more than 45,000 clones, with about 70% found just once. The sample taken for sequencing was CD4+ T cells from blood buffy coats. The receptors were sampled from a human donor in good health. Each CDR3 is given with its conserved first and last residue. A D gene is named only where the DNA matches it firmly. Not every row has a clone size; where given, it reads once, few, many or a size class.

clone size | J gene | V gene | D gene | CDR3 DNA | CDR3 protein
few | TRBJ2-6 | TRBV18 | - | TGTGCCAGCTCACCACCGATGGGGACTGGGGCCAACGTCCTGACTTTC | CASSPPMGTGANVLTF
- | TRBJ2-5 | TRBV2 | TRBD2 | TGTGCCAGCATAGCGGGGGCCCAGGAGACCCAGTACTTC | CASIAGAQETQYF
- | TRBJ2-3 | TRBV2 | - | TGTGCCAGCAGTGAAGGTAGCGGTTCAGATACGCAGTATTTT | CASSEGSGSDTQYF
- | TRBJ2-1 | TRBV7-2 | - | TGTGCCAGCAGCCCAGGTCTTTTGGAGTTCTTC | CASSPGLLEFF
few | TRBJ2-7 | TRBV11-2 | - | TGTGCCAGCAGTCCCATTGGGGGCCCCAACTCCTACGAGCAGTACTTC | CASSPIGGPNSYEQYF
- | TRBJ2-2 | TRBV5-1 | - | TGCGCCAGCAGCTTGGGTGGCAGTACGGCAGCCGGGGAGCTGTTTTTT | CASSLGGSTAAGELFF
- | TRBJ1-1 | TRBV6-1 | - | TGTGCCAGCAGTGAAAAAAGTACTGAAGCTTTCTTT | CASSEKSTEAFF
few | TRBJ1-5 | TRBV5-5 | TRBD1 | TGTGCCAGCAGCTTTGGACAGGGCGGACAGCCCCAGCATTTT | CASSFGQGGQPQHF
- | TRBJ2-5 | TRBV15 | - | TGTGCCACCAGCAGAACCGCGGTCGAGACCCAGTACTTC | CATSRTAVETQYF
- | TRBJ2-3 | TRBV6-4 | - | TGTGCCAGCAGTGACGCCGATCCAGGGTCAGATACGCAGTATTTT | CASSDADPGSDTQYF
once | TRBJ2-4 | TRBV7-8 | - | TGTGCCAGCAGCTTAGGGGGCCTGGACAAAAACATTCAGTACTTC | CASSLGGLDKNIQYF
- | TRBJ1-5 | TRBV2 | - | TGTGCCAGCAGTGCCACAGGGTCGATGGGCAATCAGCCCCAGCATTTT | CASSATGSMGNQPQHF
- | TRBJ2-3 | TRBV13 | - | TGTGCCAGCAGCCCACAGAGTAGCACAGATACGCAGTATTTT | CASSPQSSTDTQYF
few | TRBJ1-2 | TRBV20-1 | - | TGCAGTGCTATGGGGGTAAATGGCTACACCTTC | CSAMGVNGYTF
- | TRBJ1-2 | TRBV5-6 | - | TGTGCCAGCAGCTCGGTCCGGGGATGGAGGGTCTATGGCTACACCTTC | CASSSVRGWRVYGYTF
- | TRBJ2-2 | TRBV7-9 | - | TGTGCCAGCAGCTTAGGGTGGCAGACCCCGGACACCGGGGAGCTGTTTTTT | CASSLGWQTPDTGELFF
- | TRBJ1-1 | TRBV9 | - | TGTGCCAGCAGCCCGGGGGATCCGGGGGCGGGCACTGAAGCTTTCTTT | CASSPGDPGAGTEAFF
- | TRBJ2-2 | TRBV7-2 | - | TGTGCCAGCAGCCCCCACGCAGCGGGCACCGGGGAGCTGTTTTTT | CASSPHAAGTGELFF
few | TRBJ2-6 | TRBV5-6 | - | TGTGCCAGCAGCTTGTTTGGGGCCAACGTCCTGACTTTC | CASSLFGANVLTF
- | TRBJ2-7 | TRBV30 | - | TGTGCCTGGAGTAGGGACAACTACGAGCAGTACTTC | CAWSRDNYEQYF